The entry that follows covers one T cell receptor beta chain sequence. What it recognizes is unknown. Germline values: CDR1 MNHEY, CDR2 SVGEGT. Trimming stripped 5 bases from V and 4 bases from J, with 18 bases between. This CDR3 region has 15 residues. These data are taken from a study of T cell responses to AZD1222 COVID-19 vaccine. Study-wide points: Among spike-specific TCRs, nearly half reportedly target unmutated variant regions. Seropositive status at baseline applied to only a handful of AZD1222 recipients.

The data were produced by immunoSEQ multiplex PCR, yet TCRdb's version contains in-frame clones alone and is incomplete. Among 80,000 or so clones, 70% to 90% were seen once, and the ten largest hold approximately 1.4%. This chain joins TRBV6-2 or TRBV6-3 and TRBJ2-7, with D perhaps TRBD2 (5 bases). This sample comprised peripheral blood, obtained on day 0 of AZD1222 vaccination. This receptor was identified in an adult in good health. The CDR3 reads CASSPLGTGRYEQYF. The CDR3 DNA reads as TGTGCCAGCAGTCCCCTGGGTACGGGAAGGTACGAGCAGTACTTC.